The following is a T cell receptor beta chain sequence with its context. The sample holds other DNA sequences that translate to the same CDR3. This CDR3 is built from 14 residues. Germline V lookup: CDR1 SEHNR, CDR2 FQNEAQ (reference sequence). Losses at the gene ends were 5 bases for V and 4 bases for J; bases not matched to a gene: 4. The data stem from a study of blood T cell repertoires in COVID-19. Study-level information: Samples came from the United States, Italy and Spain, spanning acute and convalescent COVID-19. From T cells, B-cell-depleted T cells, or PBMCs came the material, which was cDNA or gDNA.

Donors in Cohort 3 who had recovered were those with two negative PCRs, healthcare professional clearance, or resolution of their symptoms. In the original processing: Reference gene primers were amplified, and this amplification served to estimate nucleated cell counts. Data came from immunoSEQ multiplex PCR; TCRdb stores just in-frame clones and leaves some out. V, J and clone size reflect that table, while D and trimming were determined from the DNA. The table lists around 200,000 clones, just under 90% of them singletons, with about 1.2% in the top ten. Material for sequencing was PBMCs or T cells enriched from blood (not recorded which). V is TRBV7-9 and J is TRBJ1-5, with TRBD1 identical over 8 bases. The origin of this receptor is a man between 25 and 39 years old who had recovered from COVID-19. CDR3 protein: CASSPDRGNQPQHF. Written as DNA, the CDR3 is TGTGCCAGCAGCCCCGACAGGGGTAATCAGCCCCAGCATTTT.